What follows is one TCR beta chain and its context. As part of library construction, unique molecular identifiers were attached to individual cDNA molecules. TCRdb called the 5' RACE reads again in MiXCR, with one record for every CDR3 protein. The sample lists tens of thousands of distinct CDR3 sequences, 3.5% to 5.5% seen once, with 15% to 20% in the top ten. CDR1 and CDR2 from the germline V gene are LGHNT and FRNRAP. The CDR3 runs 13 residues. Deletions cut 0 bases from V and 6 bases from J, with 5 bases between. The data derive from a study of early T cells in non-severe SARS-CoV-2 infection. Background on the study: Sequencing input comprised bulk RNA from unsorted whole blood; chain pairing was not available.

The sequenced sample consisted of whole blood. The TCR sequence derives from an adult who was a healthcare worker with PCR-confirmed SARS-CoV-2 infection or an uninfected control (not recorded which). The rearrangement joins TRBV12-5 to TRBJ2-2; D is ambiguous. The CDR3 protein is CASGLVSAGELFF. CDR3 in DNA: TGTGCTAGTGGTTTGGTTTCGGCCGGGGAGCTGTTTTTT.